These 19 T cell receptor beta chains originate from one sample sequenced in a study of human T cells and chemical hapten exposure. MiXCR, run by TCRdb on the RACE reads, gives a single entry per CDR3 protein. The sample gives about 34,000 distinct CDR3 sequences, over 5.5% of which show up once; around 10% is in the top ten. Time point of the sample: patch test 1, 2 weeks after DPC sensitization. Documented treatment: therapeutic diphenylcyclopropenone sensitization with weekly scalp DPC. From whole blood left unfractionated, total RNA was extracted. Source: whole blood, taken in connection with sensitization to the hapten diphenylcyclopropenone (DPC). The receptor set was obtained from a woman in her twenties or thirties with alopecia areata. Some clones in this sample may be carry-over from other donors' samples.

This chain links TRBV24-1 with TRBJ1-4, with TRBD1 identical over 8 bases. CDR3 length equals 13 residues. In germline, CDR1 is KGHDR, CDR2 SFDVKD. Trimming took 6 bases from V and 8 from J; bases not matched to a gene: 4. The CDR3 DNA sequence: TGTGCCACCAGTCTCCAGGGGGCGGAAAAACTGTTTTTT. Translation: CATSLQGAEKLFF.

This chain uses TRBV11-3 with TRBJ2-6, with 8 bases that match TRBD1. Trimming took 5 bases from V and 1 from J; bases not matched to a gene: 4. This CDR3 has 16 residues. Germline-derived CDR1 and CDR2 are SGHNT and YENEEA. CDR3: CASSLGQGSGANVLTF. The CDR3 region has the DNA TGTGCCAGCAGCCTAGGACAGGGATCTGGGGCCAACGTCCTGACTTTC. Variable domain in full (rest from reference TRBV11-3 and TRBJ2-6): EAGVVQSPRYKIIEKKQPVAFWCNPISGHNTLYWYLQNLGQGPELLIRYENEEAVDDSQLPKDRFSAERLKGVDSTLKIQPAELGDSAVYLCASSLGQGSGANVLTFGAGSRLTVL.

The sample holds a few counts of this clonotype. V and J are TRBV6-2 or TRBV6-3 and TRBJ1-5, with TRBD1 matching 8 bases. After removal of 4 bases from V and 6 bases from J, the junction contained 5 bases not matched to a gene. The CDR3 extends over 14 amino acids. CDR1 is MNHEY and CDR2 is SVGEGT in the germline V gene. The CDR3 loop reads CASSWTGHGQPQHF. The CDR3 coding sequence is TGTGCCAGCAGTTGGACAGGGCATGGTCAGCCCCAGCATTTT.

This clonotype occurred many times. V and J are TRBV3-1 and TRBJ2-3, with 8 bases lining up with TRBD2. The CDR3 is made up of 15 amino acids. Unmatched junction bases numbered 6, after V lost 1 base and J lost 6 bases. The germline V gene has CDR1 LGHDT and CDR2 YNNKEL (reference sequence). DNA of the CDR3: TGTGCCAGCAGCCAAGTTGGGACTAGATTCGATACGCAGTATTTT. Amino acids: CASSQVGTRFDTQYF.

This clonotype was counted ten times or more. CDR3 protein: CASSDNDEAFF. The CDR3 nucleotides read TGTGCCAGCAGTGACAATGATGAAGCTTTCTTT. The rearrangement joins TRBV28 to TRBJ1-1; D is unresolved. The CDR3 has 11 amino acids. Germline V lookup: CDR1 MDHEN, CDR2 SYDVKM. V was clipped by 5 bases and J by 7 bases, with 8 bases between them.

This clonotype was seen at least ten times. The J gene is TRBJ2-3, the V gene TRBV7-2; 8 nucleotides line up with TRBD2. V dropped 6 bases and J dropped 6; count of bases not matched to a gene: 14. The CDR3 runs 16 residues. Germline CDR1 and CDR2: SGHTA and FQGNSA. CDR3 sequence reads: CASRSVGGGGFDTQYF. CDR3 DNA sequence: TGTGCCAGCAGATCCGTTGGGGGCGGGGGGTTTGATACGCAGTATTTT.

This clonotype was counted between two and nine times. The gene calls are TRBV6-2 or TRBV6-3 and TRBJ2-5, with TRBD1 identical over 10 bases. The CDR3 sequence is 13 residues long. Germline lookup yields CDR1 MNHEY and CDR2 SVGEGT. V shed 7 bases and J 7 bases; nucleotides not matched to a gene: 6. The CDR3 loop reads CASTRTGGTTQYF. DNA for the CDR3: TGTGCCAGCACCAGGACAGGGGGAACGACCCAGTACTTC.

This chain connects TRBV25-1 to TRBJ2-1; no clear D gene. CDR3 length equals 18 residues. Germline V gives CDR1 MGHDK, CDR2 SYGVNS. The germline V and J ends were trimmed by 2 bases and 0 bases, with 17 bases remaining between them. This CDR3 reads CASSEGLGRTTSYNEQFF. CDR3 DNA sequence: TGTGCCAGCAGTGAAGGCCTCGGCAGAACCACCTCCTACAATGAGCAGTTCTTC.

In this sample, this clonotype turned up many times. V is TRBV6-5 and J is TRBJ2-3, with D possibly called TRBD1 or TRBD2 (6 bases each). CDR1 MNHEY and CDR2 SVGAGI come from the germline V gene. The CDR3 contains 17 residues. The germline V and J ends were trimmed by 0 bases and 5 bases, with 18 bases remaining between them. DNA for the CDR3: TGTGCCAGCAGTTACTCCCTAACGACTAGGGGGATAGATACGCAGTATTTT. Its translation: CASSYSLTTRGIDTQYF.

Many counts were recorded for this clonotype. The V gene is TRBV20-1, the J gene TRBJ2-3; D gene uncertain. V lost 5 bases and J lost 1, with 13 bases in between. The germline V gene has CDR1 DFQATT and CDR2 SNEGSKA (reference sequence). This CDR3 comprises 14 residues. The CDR3 loop is CSAPSWARTDTQYF. DNA of the CDR3: TGCAGTGCTCCCTCCTGGGCGCGCACAGATACGCAGTATTTT.

The sample holds many counts of this clonotype. The chain recombines TRBV20-1 with TRBJ2-3; 11 positions match TRBD2. CDR1 DFQATT and CDR2 SNEGSKA come from the germline V gene (reference sequence). CDR3 length equals 12 residues. CDR3 sequence: CNPGTSGDTQYF. The DNA of the CDR3 is TGCAACCCGGGGACTAGCGGAGATACGCAGTATTTT.

This clonotype was detected a few times. The rearrangement links TRBV6-6 to TRBJ2-7, with TRBD1 identical over 10 bases. The CDR3 loop spans 15 amino acids. Germline V gives CDR1 MNHNY, CDR2 SVGAGI (reference sequence). Trimming at V came to 6 bases and at J to 2 bases, leaving 7 bases not matched to a gene. The CDR3 here is CASSPPGTGAYEQYF. The CDR3 DNA is TGTGCCAGCAGCCCCCCAGGGACAGGGGCCTACGAGCAGTACTTC.

The chain recombines TRBV4-3 with TRBJ2-3; D not resolved. This CDR3 contains 15 residues. Per germline, CDR1 LGHNA and CDR2 YSLEER. V dropped 0 bases and J dropped 6 bases, with 13 bases sitting between them. CDR3 nucleotides: TGCGCCAGCAGCCAAGATTCTAGATCAGGCGATACGCAGTATTTT. Translating gives CASSQDSRSGDTQYF.

The V call is TRBV20-1, the J call TRBJ2-1; TRBD2 matches at 9 bases. After removal of 0 bases from V and 2 bases from J, the junction contained 5 bases not matched to a gene. The CDR3 is made up of 16 amino acids. CDR1 is DFQATT and CDR2 is SNEGSKA in the germline V gene (reference sequence). The DNA of the CDR3 is TGCAGTGCTAGAGATGGTGGCGGGGGGGCCTACAATGAGCAGTTCTTC. Its translation is CSARDGGGGAYNEQFF.

This clonotype was detected only a few times. This chain links TRBV7-8 with TRBJ1-5, with TRBD1 matching over 9 bases. CDR1 is SGHVS and CDR2 is FQNEAQ in the germline V gene. After removal of 0 bases from V and 6 bases from J, the junction contained 9 bases not matched to a gene. CDR3 length equals 17 residues. This chain's CDR3 is CASSLAHGTGSPQPQHF. The DNA for the CDR3 is TGTGCCAGCAGCTTAGCCCACGGGACAGGGTCCCCTCAGCCCCAGCATTTT.

This clonotype was detected only a few times. The chain uses TRBV28 and TRBJ2-4; the D gene is possibly TRBD2 (6 bases). Between the trimmed V and J ends, which lost 6 bases and 0 bases, there was a span of 12 bases. The V gene's germline CDR1 is MDHEN and CDR2 SYDVKM. This CDR3 comprises 15 residues. CDR3 bases: TGTGCCAGCAGGGAGGGGCCCGTAGCCAAAAACATTCAGTACTTC. Translated, it gives CASREGPVAKNIQYF.

This clonotype was observed at least ten times. V is TRBV29-1 and J is TRBJ2-3; D gene unclear. Trimming pared 4 bases from V and 4 bases from J, leaving 9 bases between. Per the germline V gene, CDR1 is SQVTM and CDR2 is ANQGSEA. The CDR3 totals 12 residues. CDR3 residues: CSVVFQADTQYF. CDR3 coding DNA: TGCAGCGTTGTATTTCAGGCAGATACGCAGTATTTT.

This clonotype was seen ten or more times. The rearrangement joins TRBV12-3 or TRBV12-4 to TRBJ2-3; TRBD2 agrees at 9 bases. The CDR3 loop spans 15 amino acids. V shed 2 bases, J shed 3 bases, and the junction held 3 bases outside the gene matches. Here the CDR3 DNA reads TGTGCCAGCAGTTTAAGACTAGCGGAAACAGATACGCAGTATTTT. Protein sequence: CASSLRLAETDTQYF.

This clonotype was found many times. The CDR3 sequence: CASSPPSQSGHYGYTF. The CDR3 nucleotides read TGTGCCAGCAGCCCACCATCCCAATCGGGGCACTATGGCTACACCTTC. This chain joins TRBV7-9 and TRBJ1-2; TRBD1 is a possible D gene (5 bases). This CDR3 spans 16 amino acids. Trimming took off 5 bases at V and 3 bases at J, with 19 bases between the two ends. The germline gives CDR1 SEHNR, CDR2 FQNEAQ (reference sequence).